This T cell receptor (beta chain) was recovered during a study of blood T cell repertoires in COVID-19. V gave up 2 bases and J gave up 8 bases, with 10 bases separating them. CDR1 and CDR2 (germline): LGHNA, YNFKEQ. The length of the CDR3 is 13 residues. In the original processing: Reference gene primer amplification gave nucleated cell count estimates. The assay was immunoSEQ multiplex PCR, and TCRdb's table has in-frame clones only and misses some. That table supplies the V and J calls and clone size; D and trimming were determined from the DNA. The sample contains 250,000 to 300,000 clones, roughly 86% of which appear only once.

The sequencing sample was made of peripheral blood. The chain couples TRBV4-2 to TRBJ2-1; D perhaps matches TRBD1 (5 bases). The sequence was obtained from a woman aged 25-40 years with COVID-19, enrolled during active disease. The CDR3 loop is CASSQPQGDEQFF. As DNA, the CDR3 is TGTGCCAGCAGCCAACCCCAGGGCGATGAGCAGTTCTTC.